This entry concerns a single TCR beta chain. The antigen remains unidentified. The data originate from a study of T-cell reconstitution after alpha-beta-depleted transplantation in children. Library preparation (for TCRbeta) was performed with unique molecular identifiers. TCRdb recomputed calls from the PCR reads with MiXCR, one row per CDR3 protein. The table includes some 200,000 distinct CDR3 sequences, around 7.7% detected once. Broader study findings: In patients about two months after transplant, alpha-beta T cells reportedly arose from several hundred expanded graft clones. When one year had passed after transplant, most T-cell counts and diversity came from newly produced T cells.

Trimming took 4 bases from V and 5 from J, leaving 12 bases between them. CDR1 SGHTA and CDR2 FQGNSA come from the germline V gene. The CDR3 covers 13 residues. The chain employs TRBV7-2 and TRBJ2-7; D is possibly TRBD1 or TRBD2 (5 bases each). The sequence was collected from a male patient aged 2-10 years who had a stem cell transplant for acute myeloid leukemia, so the T cells may come from the graft donor. Sample: PBMCs, mostly from graft donor cells, taken 360 days after TCRalphabeta/CD19-depleted stem cell transplant. CDR3 DNA sequence: TGTGCCAGCAGCTGGGGACCCGCGGACGAGCAGTACTTC. This encodes CASSWGPADEQYF.